This T cell receptor beta chain was found in a study of graft-versus-host responses after intestinal transplantation. Study-wide background: Recipients uniformly received anti-thymocyte globulin induction, followed by tacrolimus and steroids for roughly three years. Study-wide findings and caveats: GvH clones occurred in recipient marrow; some first appeared in ileum or blood. Peak circulating GvH clone levels tracked with early post-transplant HvG declines.

Details on this clone: Its target is not known.

Only in-frame clones appear in the TCRdb table, and some are missing; sequencing was by immunoSEQ multiplex PCR. The table lists about 39,000 clones, over 90% of them singletons, with 21% in the top ten. Sample: unstimulated CD8+ T cells sorted from spleen or lymph node cells, taken before transplant. The clonotype originates from a human donor who was the organ donor for an intestinal transplant.

As DNA, the CDR3 is TGTGCCAGCAGCCCACCTAATGAGCAGTTCTTC. This translates into CASSPPNEQFF. This chain uses TRBV7-2 with TRBJ2-1, with D unclear. Trimming shortened V by 5 bases and J by 7 bases, and 6 bases separated the two germline ends. CDR3 length equals 11 residues. Germline values: CDR1 SGHTA, CDR2 FQGNSA.